These 14 T cell receptor beta chains were all obtained from the same sample, sequenced in a study of T-cell memory formation after mild COVID-19. TCRdb analysed the 5' RACE reads with MiXCR anew, one entry per CDR3 protein. Of around 370,000 distinct CDR3 sequences listed, approximately 21% are singletons. Source material: PBMCs or a T cell subset sorted from them (not recorded which). The receptors derive from an adult woman who had mild COVID-19 (a few samples of this study predate the infection). Cell type and time point are not known.

The V gene is TRBV6-1, the J gene TRBJ2-2; tentative D call: TRBD2 (5 bases). Per germline, CDR1 MNHNS and CDR2 SASEGT. The V end was cut by 8 bases, the J end by 0 bases, with 10 bases between. The CDR3 has 14 amino acids. CDR3 in amino acids: CASLPGTNTGELFF. DNA for the CDR3: TGTGCCAGCCTTCCGGGGACGAACACCGGGGAGCTGTTTTTT.

This clonotype was counted between two and nine times. The chain joins TRBV4-1 to TRBJ2-3; 12 bases match TRBD2. The V and J ends lost 3 bases and 0 bases, in that order; junction bases with no gene match: 4. The CDR3 is 17 amino acids. Germline CDR1 is MGHRA and CDR2 is YSYEKL. For the CDR3, the DNA is TGCGCCAGCAGCCACAGACTAGCGGGGGCTAGCACAGATACGCAGTATTTT. Its protein is CASSHRLAGASTDTQYF.

The chain links TRBV6-6 to TRBJ2-1; D unresolved. The CDR3 runs to 12 residues. The V end lost 0 bases, the J end lost 15 bases, and 12 bases lay between the germline ends. Germline V gene sequence: CDR1 MNHNY, CDR2 SVGAGI (reference sequence). DNA of the CDR3: TGTGCCAGCAGTTACTCGATAACCCACCTGTTCTTC. Protein product: CASSYSITHLFF.

The sample holds one count of this clonotype. The chain is built from TRBV20-1 and TRBJ2-7; the match to TRBD2 covers 8 bases. CDR3 length: 14 amino acids. CDR1 DFQATT and CDR2 SNEGSKA come from the germline V gene (reference sequence). J gave up 11 bases and V 5 bases, and 17 bases lay outside the gene matches. Here the CDR3 reads CSALRPAGVPMEYF. Here the CDR3 DNA reads TGCAGTGCTCTCCGACCAGCGGGGGTCCCTATGGAGTACTTC.

V is TRBV7-6 and J is TRBJ2-1, with 9 bases fitting TRBD1. The CDR3 contains 16 residues. J gave up 7 bases and V 5 bases, and 12 bases lay outside the gene matches. Per the germline V gene, CDR1 is SGHVS and CDR2 is FNYEAQ. In nucleotides, the CDR3 is TGTGCCAGCAGCCCTCGAACCGGGACAGGGTCGAATGAGCAGTTCTTC. Its protein product is CASSPRTGTGSNEQFF.

The chain combines TRBV19 with TRBJ2-7; 7 bases align to TRBD1. After removal of 3 bases from V and 0 bases from J, the junction contained 5 bases not matched to a gene. This CDR3 is built from 15 residues. From germline, CDR1 is LNHDA and CDR2 SQIVND (reference sequence). For the CDR3, the DNA is TGTGCCAGTAGTATCGGACAGGTTGGCTCCTACGAGCAGTACTTC. It translates to CASSIGQVGSYEQYF.

The chain uses TRBV12-3 or TRBV12-4 and TRBJ2-5; D call uncertain. The CDR3 runs to 14 residues. Between the trimmed V and J ends, which lost 3 bases and 5 bases, there was a span of 13 bases. In DNA, the CDR3 is TGTGCCAGCAGTTTGTTTGGGTCCGGGGAGACCCAGTACTTC. Translation: CASSLFGSGETQYF.

This chain uses TRBV7-3 with TRBJ1-2, with 10 bases aligning to TRBD1. Trimming removed 5 bases from V and 3 bases from J; junction bases left unmatched: 6. Germline lookup yields CDR1 SGHTA and CDR2 FQGTGA. CDR3 length: 15 amino acids. The DNA for the CDR3 is TGTGCCAGCAGCCCGACGACAGGGGGCTACTATGGCTACACCTTC. Translation: CASSPTTGGYYGYTF.

This clonotype occurred a few times. V gene TRBV5-1 combines with J gene TRBJ2-3; the match to TRBD2 covers 7 bases. Losses at the gene ends were 4 bases for V and 4 bases for J; bases not matched to a gene: 9. The CDR3 is 15 residues long. Germline lookup yields CDR1 SGHRS and CDR2 YFSETQ. The CDR3 loop reads CASSETDLAADTQYF. CDR3 nucleotide sequence: TGCGCCAGCAGCGAAACCGATCTAGCGGCAGATACGCAGTATTTT. The whole variable domain, remainder taken from reference TRBV5-1 and TRBJ2-3, is KAGVTQTPRYLIKTRGQQVTLSCSPISGHRSVSWYQQTPGQGLQFLFEYFSETQRNKGNFPGRFSGRQFSNSRSEMNVSTLELGDSALYLCASSETDLAADTQYFGPGTRLTVL.

This clonotype has ten or more counts. This chain joins TRBV12-5 and TRBJ2-5, with D tentatively TRBD2 (6 bases). This CDR3 spans 14 amino acids. CDR1 and CDR2 from the germline V gene are LGHNT and FRNRAP. V dropped 7 bases and J dropped 5 bases, with 17 bases sitting between them. Here the CDR3 DNA reads TGTGCTAGTGCGCTCTGGGAGGTATGGGAGACCCAGTACTTC. This sequence encodes CASALWEVWETQYF.

V is TRBV7-2 and J is TRBJ1-2; a possible D gene is TRBD1 (5 bases). Trimming took 6 bases from V and 6 from J, leaving 17 bases between them. The length of the CDR3 is 14 residues. Germline V gives CDR1 SGHTA, CDR2 FQGNSA. DNA of the CDR3: TGTGCCAGCAGGCCCATGGGGGAAGGGGATGGCTACACCTTC. This translates into CASRPMGEGDGYTF.

The sample holds a few counts of this clonotype. The chain links TRBV12-3 or TRBV12-4 to TRBJ1-6; no clear D. The germline V and J ends were trimmed by 8 bases and 9 bases, with 17 bases remaining between them. The CDR3 is made up of 14 amino acids. The CDR3 here is CASGSDGSASPLHF. For the CDR3, the DNA is TGTGCCAGCGGCTCCGATGGGTCAGCTTCACCCCTCCACTTT.

The sample holds many counts of this clonotype. This rearrangement joins TRBV7-3 to TRBJ1-2; 8 bases are a match to TRBD1. This CDR3 is built from 16 residues. The V gene's germline CDR1 is SGHTA and CDR2 FQGTGA. V lost 5 bases and J lost 10; bases outside the gene matches: 18. The CDR3, as DNA: TGTGCCAGCAGCCCCCCGACCCCAGGACAGGGCTCGGTCTACACCTTC. Amino acid sequence: CASSPPTPGQGSVYTF.

This clonotype was picked up a small number of times. This chain uses TRBV7-2 with TRBJ1-4; D is unresolved. Germline V gives CDR1 SGHTA, CDR2 FQGNSA. CDR3 size: 14 residues. V lost 7 bases, J lost 8 bases, and 17 bases lay in between. The CDR3: CASTVSGGEEKLFF. The CDR3 DNA is TGTGCCAGCACCGTGAGCGGCGGAGAGGAAAAACTGTTTTTT.